These 28 T cell receptor beta chains originate from one sample sequenced in a study of beta chain features in type 1 diabetes. The study, taken as a whole, reports: Shortening of TCRB CDR3s, moderate but significant, appeared in all four CD4+ subsets of Type 1 diabetes patients.

Since all of the isolated RNA was reverse transcribed, expressed TCRB transcripts were what got sequenced. This table comes from immunoSEQ multiplex PCR, and its TCRdb copy is limited to in-frame clones, with some not included. The sample holds hundreds of thousands of clones, around an eighth seen once. These receptors have no identified antigens. The sample taken for sequencing was naive CD4+ T cells from blood. The receptor source for this set is a man younger than 35 with type 1 diabetes.

V and J are TRBV2 and TRBJ1-2, with a possible D match to TRBD1 (6 bases). The CDR3 has 13 amino acids. V was clipped by 6 bases and J by 0 bases, with 8 bases between them. Germline CDR1 SNHLY, CDR2 FYNNEI. CDR3: CASSQGTNYGYTF. The CDR3 DNA sequence: TGTGCCAGCAGCCAGGGGACTAACTATGGCTACACCTTC.

The chain recombines TRBV19 with TRBJ2-3; 7 bases map to TRBD1. Germline V gives CDR1 LNHDA, CDR2 SQIVND (reference sequence). The J segment lost 5 bases and the V segment lost 3 bases, leaving 8 bases of the junction unmatched. This CDR3 region has 15 residues. CDR3: CASSILDRVGDTQYF. The CDR3, as DNA: TGTGCCAGTAGTATCCTCGACAGGGTCGGAGATACGCAGTATTTT.

V gene TRBV5-1 combines with J gene TRBJ2-3; D is possibly TRBD2 (5 bases). CDR1 and CDR2 from the germline V gene are SGHRS and YFSETQ. V was pared by 0 bases and J by 4 bases, with 12 bases between. The CDR3 totals 15 residues. The DNA of the CDR3 is TGCGCCAGCAGCTTGGTCGGCGGAGGCCCAGATACGCAGTATTTT. Translation gives CASSLVGGGPDTQYF.

On this clone: Other DNA sequences in the same sample also yield this CDR3. J is TRBJ1-3 and V is TRBV30; D remains ambiguous. In germline, CDR1 is GTSNPN, CDR2 SVGIG (reference sequence). With 4 bases removed from V and 0 bases from J, the gap between germline ends came to 1 base. CDR3 length equals 11 residues. For the CDR3, the DNA is TGTGCCTGGAACTCTGGAAACACCATATATTTT. Translation gives CAWNSGNTIYF.

This clone was counted between two and nine times. This chain connects TRBV29-1 to TRBJ1-1; D ambiguous. CDR1 is SQVTM and CDR2 is ANQGSEA in the germline V gene. This CDR3 is built from 11 residues. Trimming removed 6 bases from V and 8 bases from J, with 13 bases in between. CDR3 sequence (DNA): TGCAGCGTATCCGCCCCTGGGGAAGCTTTCTTT. Residues: CSVSAPGEAFF.

The chain joins TRBV6-6 to TRBJ2-7, with unresolved D. The germline CDR1 and CDR2 sequences are MNHNY and SVGAGI (reference sequence). V gave up 3 bases and J gave up 1 base, with 7 bases separating them. This CDR3 is 13 amino acids long. CDR3 amino acids: CASSYGQSYEQYF. The CDR3 region has the DNA TGTGCCAGCAGTTATGGGCAGTCCTACGAGCAGTACTTC.

This clone was observed a few times. The chain couples TRBV4-1 to TRBJ2-5; the D call may be TRBD1 or TRBD2 (6 bases each). Trimming pared 1 base from V and 10 bases from J, leaving 25 bases between. Germline values: CDR1 MGHRA, CDR2 YSYEKL. This CDR3 is 17 amino acids long. CDR3 in amino acids: CASSQVKGDSAARDQYF. CDR3 in DNA: TGCGCCAGCAGCCAAGTAAAGGGGGACTCCGCCGCCCGGGACCAGTACTTC.

The chain uses TRBV19 and TRBJ1-2; D gene unclear. Germline loops: CDR1 LNHDA, CDR2 SQIVND (reference sequence). This CDR3 is built from 13 residues. The V gene lost 0 bases and the J gene lost 4 bases, with 6 bases spanning the gap. In nucleotides, the CDR3 is TGTGCCAGTAGTATAGATCTCCTCTATGGCTACACCTTC. As protein: CASSIDLLYGYTF.

This clone was seen only a few times. V is TRBV29-1 and J is TRBJ2-2, with 11 bases matching TRBD2. From germline, CDR1 is SQVTM and CDR2 ANQGSEA. The CDR3 is made up of 14 amino acids. V trimming: 5 bases; J trimming: 9 bases; junction bases outside the gene matches: 8. In nucleotides, the CDR3 is TGCAGCGTTTGGGGGACTAGCGGATCCCGGGAGCTGTTTTTT. Amino acid sequence: CSVWGTSGSRELFF.

Worth noting for this clone: Relative to the germline gene, one junction end is altered; a read error may explain this. V gene TRBV7-7 combines with J gene TRBJ2-5; TRBD1 matches at 8 bases. CDR1 is SSHAT and CDR2 is FNYEAQ in the germline V gene (reference sequence). The CDR3 contains 13 residues. In DNA, the CDR3 is TGTGCTAGCAGCTCGGGACAGGAAGAGACCCAGTACTTC. Its protein product is CASSSGQEETQYF.

The V call is TRBV29-1, the J call TRBJ1-1, with TRBD1 matching over 9 bases. The V and J ends lost 5 bases and 4 bases, in that order; junction bases with no gene match: 2. CDR3 length: 12 residues. Germline V gene data show CDR1 as SQVTM and CDR2 as ANQGSEA. The CDR3: CSVPDRGTEAFF. The CDR3 DNA sequence: TGCAGCGTTCCGGACAGGGGCACTGAAGCTTTCTTT.

V gene TRBV6-4 combines with J gene TRBJ2-1; D remains ambiguous. The CDR3 sequence is 14 residues long. Germline V gene lookup returns CDR1 MRHNA and CDR2 SNTAGT. The germline V and J ends were trimmed by 8 bases and 0 bases, with 11 bases remaining between them. The CDR3 nucleotides are TGTGCCAGCTCCCTCGAGTCCTCCTACAATGAGCAGTTCTTC. It is translated as CASSLESSYNEQFF.

CDR3 nucleotides: TGTGCCAGCAGCCCACAGGGGGTCTCCTACGAGCAGTACTTC. This sequence encodes CASSPQGVSYEQYF. V and J are TRBV7-2 and TRBJ2-7; 8 bases align to TRBD1. The CDR3 sequence is 14 residues long. Germline V gene lookup returns CDR1 SGHTA and CDR2 FQGNSA. The V segment lost 5 bases and the J segment 0 bases; nucleotides outside the gene matches: 3.

This clone has just a few counts. This chain links TRBV9 with TRBJ2-7; no clear D gene. With 0 bases removed from V and 0 bases from J, the gap between germline ends came to 16 bases. CDR1 is SGDLS, CDR2 YYNGEE, per germline. The CDR3 length is 17 residues. CDR3 sequence (DNA): TGTGCCAGCAGCGTAGGGATGACGGGCTACAACTCCTACGAGCAGTACTTC. Amino acids: CASSVGMTGYNSYEQYF.

This clone was found a few times. This chain links TRBV4-1 with TRBJ2-3, with 8 bases matching TRBD1. From germline, CDR1 is MGHRA and CDR2 YSYEKL. V was pared by 3 bases and J by 1 base, with 6 bases of the junction left unmatched. This CDR3 contains 16 residues. This CDR3 reads CASSHAGQGGTDTQYF. The CDR3 bases are TGCGCCAGCAGCCACGCTGGACAGGGCGGCACAGATACGCAGTATTTT.

A remark on this clone: The sample holds other DNA sequences that translate to the same CDR3. The V gene is TRBV5-1, the J gene TRBJ2-7, with D unresolved. The germline gives CDR1 SGHRS, CDR2 YFSETQ. With 0 bases removed from V and 2 bases from J, the gap between germline ends came to 6 bases. The CDR3 extends over 13 amino acids. CDR3 sequence reads: CASSLGDPYEQYF. CDR3 in DNA: TGCGCCAGCAGCTTGGGCGACCCCTACGAGCAGTACTTC.

The J gene is TRBJ1-2, the V gene TRBV9; possible D gene TRBD1, 5 bases. V lost 3 bases and J 4 bases, leaving 10 bases between the germline ends. This CDR3 has 13 amino acids. Germline CDR1 is SGDLS and CDR2 is YYNGEE. The CDR3 DNA sequence: TGTGCCAGCAGCGAATGGGGGAGCTATGGCTACACCTTC. Translation: CASSEWGSYGYTF.

V is TRBV4-1 and J is TRBJ2-7, with D maybe TRBD1 (6 bases). V was trimmed by 4 bases and J by 3 bases, leaving 10 bases between them. Germline-derived CDR1 and CDR2 are MGHRA and YSYEKL. The CDR3 consists of 13 residues. The CDR3 DNA sequence: TGCGCCAGCAGCCCGCAGGGGTTCTACGAGCAGTACTTC. Its translation is CASSPQGFYEQYF.

Concerning this clone: This specimen includes other DNA sequences encoding the same CDR3. The chain joins TRBV30 to TRBJ1-6; D is unresolved. The CDR3 length is 12 residues. Per germline, CDR1 GTSNPN and CDR2 SVGIG (reference sequence). The germline V and J ends were trimmed by 0 bases and 7 bases, with 4 bases remaining between them. CDR3 sequence reads: CAWSVPNSPLHF. DNA of the CDR3: TGTGCCTGGAGTGTCCCAAATTCACCCCTCCACTTT. Variable domain in full (rest from reference TRBV30 and TRBJ1-6): SQTIHQWPATLVQPVGSPLSLECTVEGTSNPNLYWYRQAAGRGLQLLFYSVGIGQISSEVPQNLSASRPQDRQFILSSKKLLLSDSGFYLCAWSVPNSPLHFGNGTRLTVT.

This clone was seen only a few times. V gene TRBV18 combines with J gene TRBJ2-1; D gene ambiguous. CDR3 length equals 16 residues. Trimming took off 1 base at V and 0 bases at J, with 10 bases between the two ends. Germline lookup yields CDR1 KGHSH and CDR2 LQKENI. DNA of the CDR3: TGTGCCAGCTCACCACAGATCCCGAGCTCCTACAATGAGCAGTTCTTC. Residues: CASSPQIPSSYNEQFF.

This clone was counted a few times. The V gene is TRBV27, the J gene TRBJ2-7; the D call may be TRBD1 or TRBD2 (5 bases each). The CDR3 loop spans 15 amino acids. The germline gives CDR1 MNHEY, CDR2 SMNVEV (reference sequence). The V gene lost 4 bases and the J gene lost 2 bases, with 15 bases spanning the gap. CDR3 DNA sequence: TGTGCCAGCAGTTCCGGGACGCACCGAACCTACGAGCAGTACTTC. Translation gives CASSSGTHRTYEQYF.

The chain uses TRBV7-9 and TRBJ1-2; D unclear. Trimming left V 1 base short and J 6 bases short, with 9 bases between. The germline V gene encodes CDR1 SEHNR and CDR2 FQNEAQ (reference sequence). The CDR3 extends over 13 amino acids. The CDR3 is CASSLEGQNGYTF. In nucleotides, the CDR3 is TGTGCCAGCAGCTTAGAAGGGCAGAATGGCTACACCTTC.

The chain joins TRBV27 to TRBJ2-3; D ambiguous. Germline loops: CDR1 MNHEY, CDR2 SMNVEV (reference sequence). Trimming left V 2 bases short and J 6 bases short, with 9 bases between. This CDR3 comprises 13 residues. CDR3 nucleotide sequence: TGTGCCAGCAGTTTAACGTGGGTGGATACGCAGTATTTT. Protein sequence: CASSLTWVDTQYF.

This clone has more than one count but fewer than ten. This sequence joins TRBV29-1 and TRBJ2-7; the match to TRBD1 covers 9 bases. Trimming removed 0 bases from V and 2 bases from J; junction bases left unmatched: 8. The germline gives CDR1 SQVTM, CDR2 ANQGSEA. CDR3 length: 16 amino acids. CDR3 DNA: TGCAGCGTTGAAGATCTTAAAGGGACAGGGACCTACGAGCAGTACTTC. It encodes CSVEDLKGTGTYEQYF.

The chain carries TRBV4-1 and TRBJ2-7, with D perhaps given as TRBD1 or TRBD2 (5 bases each). Germline CDR1 MGHRA, CDR2 YSYEKL. Trimming cost V 1 base and J 8 bases, with 6 bases left between them. The CDR3 has 11 amino acids. Here the CDR3 reads CASSQAGQQYF. DNA of the CDR3: TGCGCCAGCAGCCAAGCGGGACAGCAGTACTTC.

The chain combines TRBV29-1 with TRBJ1-5; 9 bases agree with TRBD1. The V gene end was trimmed by 5 bases and the J gene end by 5 bases; junction bases not matched to a gene: 4. CDR3 size: 13 residues. Germline V lookup: CDR1 SQVTM, CDR2 ANQGSEA. This CDR3 reads CSVKQGADQPQHF. CDR3 sequence (DNA): TGCAGCGTTAAACAGGGGGCGGATCAGCCCCAGCATTTT.

In this sample, this clone turned up a few times. This rearrangement joins TRBV7-9 to TRBJ2-1; no definite D call. Germline loops: CDR1 SEHNR, CDR2 FQNEAQ (reference sequence). V was cut by 3 bases and J by 9 bases, with 15 bases left in between. CDR3 size: 14 residues. CDR3 DNA: TGTGCCAGCAGCTTGGGGAACAGCGTGGGTGAGCAGTTCTTC. Its translation: CASSLGNSVGEQFF.

This clone was detected ten times or more. The chain employs TRBV7-8 and TRBJ2-1; D remains ambiguous. CDR1 SGHVS and CDR2 FQNEAQ come from the germline V gene. V gave up 8 bases and J gave up 0 bases, with 2 bases separating them. This CDR3 comprises 11 residues. The DNA for the CDR3 is TGTGCCAGCCGCTCCTACAATGAGCAGTTCTTC. This gives the protein CASRSYNEQFF.